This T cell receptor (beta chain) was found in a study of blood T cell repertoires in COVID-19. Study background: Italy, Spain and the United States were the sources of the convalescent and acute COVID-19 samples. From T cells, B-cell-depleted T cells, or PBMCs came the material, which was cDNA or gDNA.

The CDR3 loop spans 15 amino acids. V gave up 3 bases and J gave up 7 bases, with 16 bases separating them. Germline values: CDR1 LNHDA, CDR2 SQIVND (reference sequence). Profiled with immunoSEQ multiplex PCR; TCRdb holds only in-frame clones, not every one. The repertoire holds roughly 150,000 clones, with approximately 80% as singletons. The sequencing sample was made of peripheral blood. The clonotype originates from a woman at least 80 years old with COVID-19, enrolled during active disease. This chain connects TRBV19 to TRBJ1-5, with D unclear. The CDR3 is CASSIKGSGGQPQHF. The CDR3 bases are TGTGCCAGTAGTATCAAAGGCAGCGGAGGACAGCCCCAGCATTTT.